This T cell receptor beta chain appears in the sequencing data of a study of regulatory and conventional T cells in RAG deficiency. The study's findings and limits: Shannon entropy was markedly lower and Simpson indices higher in RAG-deficient patients than control T-cell subsets. Shorter CDR3s in all patient subsets; >75% Treg-Tconv overlap in Omenn. Compared with controls, unique Treg TCR beta sequences dropped approximately 100-fold in Omenn syndrome and CID/AS.

About this clone: Antigen unknown.

The sorted conventional CD4+ T cells were CD25-low and CD127-high, with genomic DNA sequenced. Method: immunoSEQ multiplex PCR; TCRdb's copy keeps in-frame clones and lacks some. The profile covers approximately 30,000 clones, with roughly 96% appearing a single time and under 0.45% taken by the ten largest. These data were likewise used in another study, on regulatory T cells. That study reports: Primers: 52 TRBV forward and 13 TRBJ reverse.

The sequence was obtained from a human donor in good health. The sample consisted of CD25- CD4+ T cells sorted from blood.

Here the CDR3 reads CAWESLLLAGVRNEQFF. The CDR3 nucleotides are TGTGCCTGGGAGTCCCTCCTGCTAGCGGGAGTAAGGAATGAGCAGTTCTTC. This chain links TRBV30 with TRBJ2-1; 10 positions agree with TRBD2. J gave up 7 bases and V 5 bases, and 17 bases lay outside the gene matches. The CDR3 is 17 residues long. Germline-derived CDR1 and CDR2 are GTSNPN and SVGIG (reference sequence).